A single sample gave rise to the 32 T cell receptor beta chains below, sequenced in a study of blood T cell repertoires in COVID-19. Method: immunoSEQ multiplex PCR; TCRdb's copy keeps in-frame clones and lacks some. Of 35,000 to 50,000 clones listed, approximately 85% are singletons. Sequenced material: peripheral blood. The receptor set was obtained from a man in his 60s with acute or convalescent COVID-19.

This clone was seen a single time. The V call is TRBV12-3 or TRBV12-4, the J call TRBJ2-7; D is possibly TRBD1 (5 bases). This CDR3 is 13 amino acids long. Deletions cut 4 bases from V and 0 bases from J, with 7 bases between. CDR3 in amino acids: CASSWGDSYEQYF. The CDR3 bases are TGTGCCAGCAGTTGGGGCGACTCCTACGAGCAGTACTTC.

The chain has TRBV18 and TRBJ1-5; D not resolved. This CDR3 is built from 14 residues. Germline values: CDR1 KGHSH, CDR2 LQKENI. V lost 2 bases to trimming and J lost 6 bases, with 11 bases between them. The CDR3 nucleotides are TGTGCCAGCTCACCAGTCCAGTCAGGTCAGCCCCAGCATTTT. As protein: CASSPVQSGQPQHF.

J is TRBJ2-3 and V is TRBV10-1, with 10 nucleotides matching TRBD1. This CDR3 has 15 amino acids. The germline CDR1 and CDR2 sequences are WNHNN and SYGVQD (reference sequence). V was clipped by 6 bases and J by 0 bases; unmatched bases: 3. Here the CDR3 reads CASSETGGSTDTQYF. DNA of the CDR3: TGCGCCAGCAGCGAGACAGGGGGCAGCACAGATACGCAGTATTTT.

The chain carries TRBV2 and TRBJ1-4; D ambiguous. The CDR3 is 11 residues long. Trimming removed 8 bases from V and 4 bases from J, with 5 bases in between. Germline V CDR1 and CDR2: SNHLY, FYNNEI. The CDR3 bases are TGTGCCAGCGGAGGTAATGAAAAACTGTTTTTT. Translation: CASGGNEKLFF.

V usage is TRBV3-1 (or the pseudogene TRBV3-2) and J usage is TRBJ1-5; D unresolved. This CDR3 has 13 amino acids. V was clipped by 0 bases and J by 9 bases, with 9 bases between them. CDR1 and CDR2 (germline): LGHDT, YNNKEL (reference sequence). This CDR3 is CASSQDGSGPQHF. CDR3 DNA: TGTGCCAGCAGCCAAGATGGGTCGGGGCCCCAGCATTTT.

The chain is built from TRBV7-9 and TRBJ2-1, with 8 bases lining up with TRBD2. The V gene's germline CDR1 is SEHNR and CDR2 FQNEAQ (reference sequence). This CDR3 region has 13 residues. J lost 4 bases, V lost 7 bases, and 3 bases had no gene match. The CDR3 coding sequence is TGTGCCAGCAACCGGGGGGGTTACAATGAGCAGTTCTTC. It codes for CASNRGGYNEQFF.

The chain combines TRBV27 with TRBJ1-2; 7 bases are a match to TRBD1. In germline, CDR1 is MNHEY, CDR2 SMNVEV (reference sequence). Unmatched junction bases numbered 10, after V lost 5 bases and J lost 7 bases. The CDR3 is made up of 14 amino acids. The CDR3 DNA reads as TGTGCCAGCAGTACCCGACAGGGCTTGGGTGGCTACACCTTC. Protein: CASSTRQGLGGYTF.

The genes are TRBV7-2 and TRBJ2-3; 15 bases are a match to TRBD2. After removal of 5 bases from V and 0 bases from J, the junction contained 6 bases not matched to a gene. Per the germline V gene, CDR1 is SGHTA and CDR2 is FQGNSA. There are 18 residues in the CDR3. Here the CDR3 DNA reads TGTGCCAGCAGCCCCTGGACTAGCGGGGGGGCTAGCACAGATACGCAGTATTTT. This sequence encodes CASSPWTSGGASTDTQYF.

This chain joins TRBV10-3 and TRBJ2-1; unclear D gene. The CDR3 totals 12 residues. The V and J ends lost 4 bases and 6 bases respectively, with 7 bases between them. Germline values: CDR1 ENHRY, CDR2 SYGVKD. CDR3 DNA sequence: TGTGCCATCAGTGGACTGTCCAATGAGCAGTTCTTC. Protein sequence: CAISGLSNEQFF.

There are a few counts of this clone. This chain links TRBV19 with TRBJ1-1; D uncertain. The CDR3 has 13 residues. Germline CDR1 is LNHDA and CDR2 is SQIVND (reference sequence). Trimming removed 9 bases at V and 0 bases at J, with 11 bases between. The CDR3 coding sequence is TGTGCCAGCAGAGGTGATATGAACACTGAAGCTTTCTTT. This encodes CASRGDMNTEAFF. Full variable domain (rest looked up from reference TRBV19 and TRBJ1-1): DGGITQSPKYLFRKEGQNVTLSCEQNLNHDAMYWYRQDPGQGLRLIYYSQIVNDFQKGDIAEGYSVSREKKESFPLTVTSAQKNPTAFYLCASRGDMNTEAFFGQGTRLTVV.

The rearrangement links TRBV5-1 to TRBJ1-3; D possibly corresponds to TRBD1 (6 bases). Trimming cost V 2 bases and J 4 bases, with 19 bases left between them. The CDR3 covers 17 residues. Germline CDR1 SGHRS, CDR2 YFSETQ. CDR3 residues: CASSFQPYREGGNTIYF. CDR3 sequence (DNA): TGCGCCAGCAGCTTCCAACCTTACAGGGAAGGAGGAAACACCATATATTTT.

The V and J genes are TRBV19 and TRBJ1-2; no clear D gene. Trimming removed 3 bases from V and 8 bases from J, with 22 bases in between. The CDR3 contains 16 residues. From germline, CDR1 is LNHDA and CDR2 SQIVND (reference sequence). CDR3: CASSISIGVERRGYTF. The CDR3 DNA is TGTGCCAGTAGTATTAGTATCGGGGTGGAGAGGAGAGGCTACACCTTC.

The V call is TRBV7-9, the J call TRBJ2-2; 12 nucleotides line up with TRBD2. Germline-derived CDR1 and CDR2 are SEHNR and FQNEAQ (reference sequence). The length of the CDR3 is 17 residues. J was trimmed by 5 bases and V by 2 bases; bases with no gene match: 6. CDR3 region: CASSLPSGRDWTGELFF. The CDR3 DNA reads TGTGCCAGCAGCTTACCTAGCGGGAGGGACTGGACCGGGGAGCTGTTTTTT.

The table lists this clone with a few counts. The DNA for the CDR3 is TGTGCCAGCAGCCGGTCAGCGGGGGGCTACGAGCAGTACTTC. It yields the protein CASSRSAGGYEQYF. This chain links TRBV7-2 with TRBJ2-7, with 9 bases aligning to TRBD2. Germline CDR1 SGHTA, CDR2 FQGNSA. The CDR3 has 14 residues. The V segment lost 5 bases and the J segment 3 bases; nucleotides outside the gene matches: 5.

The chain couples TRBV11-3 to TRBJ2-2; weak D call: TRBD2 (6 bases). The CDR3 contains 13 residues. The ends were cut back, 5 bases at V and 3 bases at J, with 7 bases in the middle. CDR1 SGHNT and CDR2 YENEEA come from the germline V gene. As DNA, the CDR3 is TGTGCCAGCAGCCGGGGGTACACCGGGGAGCTGTTTTTT. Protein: CASSRGYTGELFF.

CDR3 DNA sequence: TGTGCCAGCTCACCCATGACTCCCGGAAGGAATGAGCAGTTCTTC. It is translated as CASSPMTPGRNEQFF. V is TRBV18 and J is TRBJ2-1; D remains ambiguous. The CDR3 has 15 residues. With 3 bases removed from V and 7 bases from J, the gap between germline ends came to 16 bases. The germline V gene has CDR1 KGHSH and CDR2 LQKENI.

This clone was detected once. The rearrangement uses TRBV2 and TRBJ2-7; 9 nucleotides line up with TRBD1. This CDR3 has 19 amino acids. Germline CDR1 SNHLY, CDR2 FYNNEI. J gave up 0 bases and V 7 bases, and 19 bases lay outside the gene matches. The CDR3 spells CASKQGAGYTVAGSYEQYF. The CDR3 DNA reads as TGTGCCAGCAAACAGGGGGCAGGGTATACAGTAGCGGGCTCCTACGAGCAGTACTTC. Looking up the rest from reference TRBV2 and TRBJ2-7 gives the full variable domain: EPEVTQTPSHQVTQMGQEVILRCVPISNHLYFYWYRQILGQKVEFLVSFYNNEISEKSEIFDDQFSVERPDGSNFTLKIRSTKLEDSAMYFCASKQGAGYTVAGSYEQYFGPGTRLTVT.

CDR3 bases: TGCGCCAGCAGCTCCGGGGACCGAGGGGGGACCCAGTACTTC. Translated: CASSSGDRGGTQYF. The V and J genes are TRBV5-1 and TRBJ2-5, with TRBD1 as a possible D gene (6 bases). Trimming left V 3 bases short and J 7 bases short, with 16 bases between. Germline loops: CDR1 SGHRS, CDR2 YFSETQ. The CDR3 loop spans 14 amino acids.

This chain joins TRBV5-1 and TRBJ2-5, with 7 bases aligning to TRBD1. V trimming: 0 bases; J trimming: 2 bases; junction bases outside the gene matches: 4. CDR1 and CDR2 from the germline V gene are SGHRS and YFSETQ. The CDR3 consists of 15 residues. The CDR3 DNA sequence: TGCGCCAGCAGCTTGGATCCGGGACAGCAAGAGACCCAGTACTTC. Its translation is CASSLDPGQQETQYF.

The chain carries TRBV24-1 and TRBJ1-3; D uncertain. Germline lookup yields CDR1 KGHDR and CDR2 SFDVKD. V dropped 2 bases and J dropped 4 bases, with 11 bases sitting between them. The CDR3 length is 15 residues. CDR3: CATSDSQPGGNTIYF. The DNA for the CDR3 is TGTGCCACCAGTGATTCACAACCGGGGGGAAACACCATATATTTT.

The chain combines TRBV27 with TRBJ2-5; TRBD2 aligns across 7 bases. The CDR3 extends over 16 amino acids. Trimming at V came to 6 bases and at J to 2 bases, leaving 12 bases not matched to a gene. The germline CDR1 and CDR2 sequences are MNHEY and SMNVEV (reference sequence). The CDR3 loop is CASSPEVSAGQETQYF. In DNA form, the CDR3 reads TGTGCCAGCAGCCCGGAGGTATCAGCGGGGCAAGAGACCCAGTACTTC.

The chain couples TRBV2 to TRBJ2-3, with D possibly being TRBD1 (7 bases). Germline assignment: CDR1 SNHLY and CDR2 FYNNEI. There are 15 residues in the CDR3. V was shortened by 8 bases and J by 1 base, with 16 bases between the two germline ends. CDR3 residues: CASGRDRGGTDTQYF. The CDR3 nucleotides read TGTGCCAGCGGGCGGGACAGAGGCGGCACAGATACGCAGTATTTT. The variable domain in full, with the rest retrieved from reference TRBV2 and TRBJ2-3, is EPEVTQTPSHQVTQMGQEVILRCVPISNHLYFYWYRQILGQKVEFLVSFYNNEISEKSEIFDDQFSVERPDGSNFTLKIRSTKLEDSAMYFCASGRDRGGTDTQYFGPGTRLTVL.

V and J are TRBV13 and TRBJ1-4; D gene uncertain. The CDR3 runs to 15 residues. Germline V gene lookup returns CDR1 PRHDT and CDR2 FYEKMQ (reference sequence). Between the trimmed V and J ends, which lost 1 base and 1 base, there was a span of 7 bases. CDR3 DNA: TGTGCCAGCAGCTTAGTCCGGGAAACTAATGAAAAACTGTTTTTT. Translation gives CASSLVRETNEKLFF.

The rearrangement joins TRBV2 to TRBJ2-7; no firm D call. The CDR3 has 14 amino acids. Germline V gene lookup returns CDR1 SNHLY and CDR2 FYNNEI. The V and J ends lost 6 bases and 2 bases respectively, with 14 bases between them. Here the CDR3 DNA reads TGTGCCAGCAGGTCGGCAGCGCCTACCTACGAGCAGTACTTC. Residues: CASRSAAPTYEQYF. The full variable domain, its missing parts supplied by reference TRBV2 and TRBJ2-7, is EPEVTQTPSHQVTQMGQEVILRCVPISNHLYFYWYRQILGQKVEFLVSFYNNEISEKSEIFDDQFSVERPDGSNFTLKIRSTKLEDSAMYFCASRSAAPTYEQYFGPGTRLTVT.

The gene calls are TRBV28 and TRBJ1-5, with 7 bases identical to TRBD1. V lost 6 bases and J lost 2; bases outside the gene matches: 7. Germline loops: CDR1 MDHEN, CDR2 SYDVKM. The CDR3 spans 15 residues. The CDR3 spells CASRDLGQGNQPQHF. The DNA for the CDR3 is TGTGCCAGCAGAGACTTAGGACAGGGCAATCAGCCCCAGCATTTT.

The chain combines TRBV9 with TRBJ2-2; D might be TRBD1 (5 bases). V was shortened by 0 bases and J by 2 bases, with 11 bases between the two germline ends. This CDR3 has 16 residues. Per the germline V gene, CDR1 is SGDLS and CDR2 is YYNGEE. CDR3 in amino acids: CASSVEGRANTGELFF. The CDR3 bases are TGTGCCAGCAGCGTAGAGGGCAGGGCCAACACCGGGGAGCTGTTTTTT.

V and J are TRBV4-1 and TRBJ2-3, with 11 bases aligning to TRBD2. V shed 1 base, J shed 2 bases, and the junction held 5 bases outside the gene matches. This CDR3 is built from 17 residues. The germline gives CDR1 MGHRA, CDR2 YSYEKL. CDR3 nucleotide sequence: TGCGCCAGCAGCCAAGGAGTGACTAGCGGGAACACAGATACGCAGTATTTT. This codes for CASSQGVTSGNTDTQYF.

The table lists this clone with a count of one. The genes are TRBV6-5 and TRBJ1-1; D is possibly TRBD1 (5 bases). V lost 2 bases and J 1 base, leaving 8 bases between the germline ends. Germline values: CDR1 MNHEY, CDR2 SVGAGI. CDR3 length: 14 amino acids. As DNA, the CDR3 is TGTGCCAGCAGTTACGCGGGGGAGAACACTGAAGCTTTCTTT. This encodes CASSYAGENTEAFF.

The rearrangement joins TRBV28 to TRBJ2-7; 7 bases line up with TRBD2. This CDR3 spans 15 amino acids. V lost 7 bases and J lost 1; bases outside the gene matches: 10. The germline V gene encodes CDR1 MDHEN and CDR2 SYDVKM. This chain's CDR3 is CASTQGGGRSYEQYF. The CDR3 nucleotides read TGTGCCAGCACCCAGGGCGGGGGTAGGTCCTACGAGCAGTACTTC.

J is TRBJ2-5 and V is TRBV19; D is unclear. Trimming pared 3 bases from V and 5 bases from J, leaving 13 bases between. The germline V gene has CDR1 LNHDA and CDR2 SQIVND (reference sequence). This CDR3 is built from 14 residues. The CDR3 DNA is TGTGCCAGTAGTATGACCCTCGGGTCGGAGACCCAGTACTTC. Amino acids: CASSMTLGSETQYF.

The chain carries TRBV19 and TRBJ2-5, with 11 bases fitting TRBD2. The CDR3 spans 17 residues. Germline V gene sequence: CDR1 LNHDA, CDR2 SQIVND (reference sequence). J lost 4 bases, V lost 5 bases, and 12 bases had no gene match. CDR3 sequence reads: CASSLTPLAGGGETQYF. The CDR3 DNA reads TGTGCCAGTAGTCTAACCCCCCTAGCGGGAGGTGGAGAGACCCAGTACTTC.

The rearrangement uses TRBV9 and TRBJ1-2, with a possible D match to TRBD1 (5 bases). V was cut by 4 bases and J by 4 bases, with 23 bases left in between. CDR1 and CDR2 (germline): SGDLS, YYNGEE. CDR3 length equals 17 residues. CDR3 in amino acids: CASSLFQTGGDSYGYTF. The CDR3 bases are TGTGCCAGCAGCCTTTTTCAGACGGGGGGGGACTCCTATGGCTACACCTTC.